This T cell receptor beta chain was identified in a study of blood T cell repertoires in COVID-19. The overall study: The cDNA or gDNA used as material had been derived from T cells, B-cell-depleted T cells, or PBMCs.

The table came from immunoSEQ multiplex PCR; TCRdb's copy has only in-frame clones and leaves some out. This table holds about 350,000 clones, roughly 89% found once. The length of the CDR3 is 17 residues. Germline assignment: CDR1 KGHSH and CDR2 LQKENI. V trimming: 3 bases; J trimming: 0 bases; junction bases outside the gene matches: 7. This clonotype was obtained from an older woman with COVID-19, enrolled during active disease. The V call is TRBV18, the J call TRBJ1-3; TRBD1 agrees at 8 bases. Sequences were obtained from peripheral blood. DNA for the CDR3: TGTGCCAGCTCACCCAGCCGGGACAGGCGCTCTGGAAACACCATATATTTT. Its translation: CASSPSRDRRSGNTIYF.